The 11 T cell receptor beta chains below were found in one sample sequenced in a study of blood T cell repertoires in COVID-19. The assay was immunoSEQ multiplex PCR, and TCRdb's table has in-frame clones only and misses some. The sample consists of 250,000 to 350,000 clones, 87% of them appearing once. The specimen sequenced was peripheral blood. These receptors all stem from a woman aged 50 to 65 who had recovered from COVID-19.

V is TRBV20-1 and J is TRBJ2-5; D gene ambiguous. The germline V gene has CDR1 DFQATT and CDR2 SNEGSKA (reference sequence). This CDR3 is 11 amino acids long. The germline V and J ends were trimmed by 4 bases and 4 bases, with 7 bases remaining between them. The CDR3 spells CSAMGVETQYF. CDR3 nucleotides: TGCAGTGCTATGGGCGTAGAGACCCAGTACTTC.

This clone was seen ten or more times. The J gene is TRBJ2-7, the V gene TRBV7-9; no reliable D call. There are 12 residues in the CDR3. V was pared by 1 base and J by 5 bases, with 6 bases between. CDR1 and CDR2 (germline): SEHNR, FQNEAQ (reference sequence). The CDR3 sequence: CASSLERNEQYF. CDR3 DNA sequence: TGTGCCAGCAGCTTAGAGAGAAACGAGCAGTACTTC. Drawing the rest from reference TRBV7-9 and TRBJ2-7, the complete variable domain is DTGVSQNPRHKITKRGQNVTFRCDPISEHNRLYWYRQTLGQGPEFLTYFQNEAQLEKSRLLSDRFSAERPKGSFSTLEIQRTEQGDSAMYLCASSLERNEQYFGPGTRLTVT.

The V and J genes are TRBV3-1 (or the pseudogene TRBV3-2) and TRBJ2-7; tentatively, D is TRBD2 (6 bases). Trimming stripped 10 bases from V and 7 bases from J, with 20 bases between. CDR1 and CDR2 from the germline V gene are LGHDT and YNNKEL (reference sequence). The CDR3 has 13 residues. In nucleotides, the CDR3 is TGTGCCACCGGAAGTGGCGGGGCCGGGGAGCAGTACTTC. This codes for CATGSGGAGEQYF.

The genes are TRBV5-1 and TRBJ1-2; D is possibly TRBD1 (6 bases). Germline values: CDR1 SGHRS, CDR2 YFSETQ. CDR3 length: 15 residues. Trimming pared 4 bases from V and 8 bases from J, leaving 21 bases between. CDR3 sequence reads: CASSKNRDPYEGYTF. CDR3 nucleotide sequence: TGCGCCAGCAGCAAGAACAGGGATCCCTATGAAGGCTACACCTTC.

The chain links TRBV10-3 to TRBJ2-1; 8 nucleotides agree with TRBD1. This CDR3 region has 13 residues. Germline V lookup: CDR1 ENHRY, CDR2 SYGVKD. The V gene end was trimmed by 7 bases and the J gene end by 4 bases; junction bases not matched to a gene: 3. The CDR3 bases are TGTGCCATCATGGGACAGGTATACAATGAGCAGTTCTTC. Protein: CAIMGQVYNEQFF.

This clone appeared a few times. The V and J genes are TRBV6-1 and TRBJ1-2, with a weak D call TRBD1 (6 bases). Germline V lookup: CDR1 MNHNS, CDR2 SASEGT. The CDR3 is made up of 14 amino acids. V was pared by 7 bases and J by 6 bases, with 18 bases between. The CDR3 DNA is TGTGCCAGCACTAAACGACTGGGGGCGGATGGCTACACCTTC. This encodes CASTKRLGADGYTF.

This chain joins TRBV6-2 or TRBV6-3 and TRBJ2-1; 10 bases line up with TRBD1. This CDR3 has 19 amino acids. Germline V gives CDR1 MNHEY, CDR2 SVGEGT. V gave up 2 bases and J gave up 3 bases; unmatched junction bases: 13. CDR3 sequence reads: CASSYPSGSGTGDYNEQFF. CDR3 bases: TGTGCCAGCAGTTACCCTTCGGGCTCCGGGACAGGGGACTACAATGAGCAGTTCTTC.

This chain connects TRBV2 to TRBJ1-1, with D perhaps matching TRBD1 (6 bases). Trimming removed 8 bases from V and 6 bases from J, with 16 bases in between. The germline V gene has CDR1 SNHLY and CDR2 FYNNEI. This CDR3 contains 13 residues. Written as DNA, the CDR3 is TGTGCCAGCGGGTCACAGGGCGTTGCTGAAGCTTTCTTT. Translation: CASGSQGVAEAFF.

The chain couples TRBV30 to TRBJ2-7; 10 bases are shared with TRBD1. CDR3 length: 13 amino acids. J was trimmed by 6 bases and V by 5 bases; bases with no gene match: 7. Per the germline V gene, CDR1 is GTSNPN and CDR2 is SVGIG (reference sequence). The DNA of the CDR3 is TGTGCCTGGGGCACCGGGACAGGGGCCGAGCAGTACTTC. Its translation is CAWGTGTGAEQYF.

The CDR3 loop reads CASSSKTGSAYNEQFF. As DNA, the CDR3 is TGTGCCAGCAGCTCCAAGACAGGGTCAGCCTACAATGAGCAGTTCTTC. V and J are TRBV11-3 and TRBJ2-1, with 7 bases that match TRBD1. From germline, CDR1 is SGHNT and CDR2 YENEEA. This CDR3 comprises 16 residues. J gave up 2 bases and V 4 bases, and 8 bases lay outside the gene matches.

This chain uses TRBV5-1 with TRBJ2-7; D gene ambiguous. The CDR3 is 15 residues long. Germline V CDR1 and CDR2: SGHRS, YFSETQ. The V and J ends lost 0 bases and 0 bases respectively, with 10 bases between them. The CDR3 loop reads CASSLGGSISYEQYF. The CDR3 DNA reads TGCGCCAGCAGCTTGGGTGGTTCTATCTCCTACGAGCAGTACTTC.